The 23 T cell receptor beta chains in this list originate from one sample, sequenced in a study of shared clonotypes between healthy human individuals. Sequencing was performed with immunoSEQ multiplex PCR; in TCRdb, only in-frame clones are kept and a portion is missing. Of under 750,000 clones listed, roughly two thirds are singletons. Specimen: memory CD4+ T cells sorted from blood. Subset of the sample: CD45RA-negative fraction. The receptors here all came from a woman aged 25-40 years in good health.

This clone was found once. The chain uses TRBV29-1 and TRBJ2-7, with a weak D call TRBD2 (6 bases). CDR1 is SQVTM, CDR2 ANQGSEA, per germline. The CDR3 spans 12 residues. The CDR3 reads CSYGRPHEEQYF. The CDR3 DNA reads as TGCAGTTACGGGAGACCTCACGAGGAGCAGTACTTC.

This clone was counted between two and nine times. J is TRBJ2-1 and V is TRBV11-2, with TRBD1 as a possible D gene (5 bases). With 3 bases removed from V and 7 bases from J, the gap between germline ends came to 16 bases. CDR1 is SGHAT and CDR2 is FQNNGV in the germline V gene. The CDR3 extends over 15 amino acids. The CDR3 bases are TGTGCCAGCAGCTTGGCCAGGGCGAATCAAAATGAGCAGTTCTTC. Protein sequence: CASSLARANQNEQFF.

This clone was seen at least ten times. Other DNA sequences in this sample translate to the same CDR3. V usage is TRBV6-4 and J usage is TRBJ2-3; 7 nucleotides match TRBD2. The CDR3 is 14 residues long. Per germline, CDR1 MRHNA and CDR2 SNTAGT. After removal of 3 bases from V and 2 bases from J, the junction contained 2 bases not matched to a gene. CDR3 protein: CASSEGGSTDTQYF. The CDR3 nucleotides read TGTGCCAGCAGTGAGGGGGGGTCCACAGATACGCAGTATTTT.

The chain links TRBV18 to TRBJ2-3; D gene ambiguous. Germline values: CDR1 KGHSH, CDR2 LQKENI. V lost 4 bases, J lost 3 bases, and 11 bases lay in between. This CDR3 has 14 residues. The DNA for the CDR3 is TGTGCCAGCTCACTAGACGGTCGGACAGATACGCAGTATTTT. It codes for CASSLDGRTDTQYF.

This clone has only one observation. The chain couples TRBV15 to TRBJ2-5; no firm D call. Gene TRBJ2-7 matches the end of the DNA better, so the J call may be wrong. The CDR3 covers 11 residues. Germline V gene lookup returns CDR1 LNHNV and CDR2 YYDKDF (reference sequence). CDR3 protein: CATSTGDEQYF. The CDR3 DNA follows: TGTGCCACCAGCACTGGTGACGAGCAGTACTTC.

About this clone itself: Other DNA sequences in this specimen translate into the identical CDR3. The chain joins TRBV29-1 to TRBJ2-1; 7 positions match TRBD2. Germline CDR1 and CDR2: SQVTM and ANQGSEA. With V trimmed by 4 bases and J by 0 bases, 6 bases remained unmatched. This CDR3 is built from 15 residues. Here the CDR3 reads CSVGGRENSYNEQFF. CDR3 in DNA: TGCAGCGTTGGCGGGAGAGAAAACTCCTACAATGAGCAGTTCTTC.

Points on this clone: Mismatch with germline at one junction end may stem from a read error. V is TRBV5-1 and J is TRBJ2-3; D gene uncertain. The length of the CDR3 is 14 residues. The germline V gene has CDR1 SGHRS and CDR2 YFSETQ. This CDR3 is CASRLPTSTDTQYF. CDR3 bases: TGCGCCAGCCGCTTACCCACTAGCACAGATACGCAGTATTTT.

The V call is TRBV4-1, the J call TRBJ2-7; the D gene is possibly TRBD2 (5 bases). The CDR3 length is 14 residues. Trimming shortened V by 5 bases and J by 4 bases, and 15 bases separated the two germline ends. Looked up from germline, CDR1 is MGHRA and CDR2 is YSYEKL. The CDR3 DNA follows: TGCGCCAGCAGCAGTACAACCAGCGGTTACGAGCAGTACTTC. The encoded protein is CASSSTTSGYEQYF.

This clone showed up many times. The rearrangement links TRBV10-2 to TRBJ2-7; D remains ambiguous. Trimming stripped 0 bases from V and 2 bases from J, with 8 bases between. From germline, CDR1 is WSHSY and CDR2 SAAADI. The CDR3 has 14 amino acids. The DNA of the CDR3 is TGCGCCAGCAGTGAGTCAGCGCAGACCTACGAGCAGTACTTC. This codes for CASSESAQTYEQYF.

The chain combines TRBV14 with TRBJ2-7, with 9 bases matching TRBD2. From germline, CDR1 is SGHDN and CDR2 FVKESK. The CDR3 covers 16 residues. Losses at the gene ends were 1 base for V and 0 bases for J; bases not matched to a gene: 4. The DNA of the CDR3 is TGTGCCAGCAGCCAAGGGGGACTAGCAGGCTCCTACGAGCAGTACTTC. It translates to CASSQGGLAGSYEQYF.

The chain joins TRBV11-2 to TRBJ2-5; a possible D gene is TRBD2 (6 bases). Trimming removed 3 bases at V and 2 bases at J, with 16 bases between. Germline lookup yields CDR1 SGHAT and CDR2 FQNNGV. The CDR3 consists of 16 residues. The CDR3 DNA follows: TGTGCCAGCAGCTTGGACCTAGGGCGGGGACAAGAGACCCAGTACTTC. Translating it yields CASSLDLGRGQETQYF.

The genes are TRBV27 and TRBJ2-2, with D uncertain. This CDR3 is built from 12 residues. Germline values: CDR1 MNHEY, CDR2 SMNVEV (reference sequence). Deletions cut 4 bases from V and 7 bases from J, with 7 bases between. As DNA, the CDR3 is TGTGCCAGCAGTTGGAGAATCGGGGAGCTGTTTTTT. Protein: CASSWRIGELFF.

The chain links TRBV4-1 to TRBJ2-5; D gene uncertain. The J call may be wrong; the DNA end is better matched by TRBJ2-7. The CDR3 has 14 residues. The germline CDR1 and CDR2 sequences are MGHRA and YSYEKL. The CDR3 DNA reads TGCGCCAGCAGCTCCCGGGCGAGCACCTACGAGCAGTACTTC. Protein product: CASSSRASTYEQYF.

This clone has just one count. The V gene is TRBV2, the J gene TRBJ2-7, with 14 positions matching TRBD2. Germline V gives CDR1 SNHLY, CDR2 FYNNEI. With V trimmed by 0 bases and J by 3 bases, 1 base remained unmatched. The length of the CDR3 is 16 residues. The CDR3 spells CASSEAGLAGVYEQYF. CDR3 DNA sequence: TGTGCCAGCAGTGAAGCGGGACTAGCGGGAGTCTACGAGCAGTACTTC.

The rearrangement uses TRBV7-8 and TRBJ2-7, with D hard to call. Germline assignment: CDR1 SGHVS and CDR2 FQNEAQ. CDR3 length: 13 amino acids. Trimming took 4 bases from V and 7 from J, leaving 14 bases between them. The CDR3 DNA follows: TGTGCCAGCAGCTCCTATTCTGATATTGAGCAGTACTTC. Translated: CASSSYSDIEQYF.

The rearrangement links TRBV9 to TRBJ2-3; D is unresolved. The CDR3 contains 13 residues. The ends were cut back, 6 bases at V and 2 bases at J, with 10 bases in the middle. Germline V gene lookup returns CDR1 SGDLS and CDR2 YYNGEE. For the CDR3, the DNA is TGTGCCAGCACCCTCCACTACACAGATACGCAGTATTTT. Translation: CASTLHYTDTQYF. Supplemented by reference TRBV9 and TRBJ2-3, the full variable domain reads DSGVTQTPKHLITATGQRVTLRCSPRSGDLSVYWYQQSLDQGLQFLIQYYNGEERAKGNILERFSAQQFPDLHSELNLSSLELGDSALYFCASTLHYTDTQYFGPGTRLTVL.

The chain uses TRBV6-5 and TRBJ2-7; 10 nucleotides agree with TRBD2. The J segment lost 6 bases and the V segment lost 2 bases, leaving 10 bases of the junction unmatched. The CDR3 runs 16 residues. Germline CDR1 reads MNHEY; CDR2 reads SVGAGI. CDR3 sequence (DNA): TGTGCCAGCAGTTACATGTTAGCGGGAGGCCGTGGCGAGCAGTACTTC. This codes for CASSYMLAGGRGEQYF.

CDR3 coding DNA: TGTGCCAGCAGCTCGGGACTAGCGACCGGGGAGCTGTTTTTT. This gives the protein CASSSGLATGELFF. The rearrangement uses TRBV7-2 and TRBJ2-2, with 10 bases lining up with TRBD2. The CDR3 totals 14 residues. CDR1 and CDR2 (germline): SGHTA, FQGNSA. The junction had 1 base not matched to a gene; V was cut back by 4 bases and J by 5 bases. Full variable domain (remainder filled in from reference TRBV7-2 and TRBJ2-2): GAGVSQSPSNKVTEKGKDVELRCDPISGHTALYWYRQSLGQGLEFLIYFQGNSAPDKSGLPSDRFSAERTGGSVSTLTIQRTQQEDSAVYLCASSSGLATGELFFGEGSRLTVL.

The chain recombines TRBV7-6 with TRBJ2-1; a possible D gene is TRBD2 (5 bases). This CDR3 is 13 amino acids long. V dropped 3 bases and J dropped 9 bases, with 12 bases sitting between them. Germline V gene sequence: CDR1 SGHVS, CDR2 FNYEAQ. CDR3: CASSLTRRGEQFF. Here the CDR3 DNA reads TGTGCCAGCAGCTTGACACGACGGGGTGAGCAGTTCTTC.

The V gene is TRBV18, the J gene TRBJ1-5; 9 nucleotides agree with TRBD1. The CDR3 sequence is 14 residues long. Trimming took 3 bases from V and 5 from J; bases not matched to a gene: 2. Germline CDR1 and CDR2: KGHSH and LQKENI. CDR3 region: CASSPGQGHQPQHF. CDR3 bases: TGTGCCAGCTCACCGGGACAGGGTCATCAGCCCCAGCATTTT.

This clone appeared a single time. This sequence joins TRBV27 and TRBJ1-3; 8 nucleotides agree with TRBD1. V lost 4 bases and J lost 5; bases outside the gene matches: 4. Germline assignment: CDR1 MNHEY and CDR2 SMNVEV (reference sequence). CDR3 length: 14 amino acids. The CDR3 DNA is TGTGCCAGCAGTTCCGGACAGGGAAGAAACACCATATATTTT. Protein sequence: CASSSGQGRNTIYF.

The chain is built from TRBV15 and TRBJ2-1; 11 bases match TRBD2. Germline assignment: CDR1 LNHNV and CDR2 YYDKDF (reference sequence). The trim removed 2 bases at V and 4 bases at J, leaving 10 bases unmatched. The CDR3 spans 18 residues. CDR3 amino acids: CATSRSRTSGWTYNEQFF. The CDR3 coding sequence is TGTGCCACCAGCAGATCGAGGACTAGCGGGTGGACTTACAATGAGCAGTTCTTC.

The J gene is TRBJ2-7, the V gene TRBV11-1, with 9 bases matching TRBD1. CDR1 SGHAT and CDR2 FQDESV come from the germline V gene (reference sequence). Losses at the gene ends were 1 base for V and 1 base for J; bases not matched to a gene: 5. The CDR3 runs 16 residues. CDR3 sequence: CASSLGGTGLSYEQYF. The CDR3 nucleotides are TGTGCCAGCAGCTTAGGGGGGACAGGGCTATCCTACGAGCAGTACTTC.